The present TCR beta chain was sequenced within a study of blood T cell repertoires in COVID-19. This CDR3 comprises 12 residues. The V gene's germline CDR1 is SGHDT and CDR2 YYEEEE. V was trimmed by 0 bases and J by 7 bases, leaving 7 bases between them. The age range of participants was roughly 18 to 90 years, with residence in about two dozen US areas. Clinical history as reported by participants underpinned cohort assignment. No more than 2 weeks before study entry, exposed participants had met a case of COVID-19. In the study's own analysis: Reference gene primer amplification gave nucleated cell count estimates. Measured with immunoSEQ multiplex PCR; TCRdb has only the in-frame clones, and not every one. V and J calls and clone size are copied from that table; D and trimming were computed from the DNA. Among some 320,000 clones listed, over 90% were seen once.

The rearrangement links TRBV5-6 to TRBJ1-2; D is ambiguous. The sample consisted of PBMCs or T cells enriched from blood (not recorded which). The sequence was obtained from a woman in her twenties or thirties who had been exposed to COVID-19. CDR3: CASSLETFGYTF. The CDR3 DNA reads TGTGCCAGCAGCTTGGAGACATTTGGCTACACCTTC.